This TCR beta chain derives from a study of blood T cell repertoires in COVID-19. On the study more broadly: Spain, Italy and the United States supplied samples that represented acute and convalescent COVID-19. The cDNA or gDNA used as material had been derived from T cells, B-cell-depleted T cells, or PBMCs.

As processed by the authors: Cell counts per sample came from amplifying reference gene primers. The protocol was immunoSEQ multiplex PCR, while the TCRdb copy is restricted to in-frame clones and leaves out a portion. V and J calls and clone size are those listed in that table; D and trimming were worked out from the DNA. The repertoire holds more than 140,000 clones, with 65% to 90% as singletons. Germline loops: CDR1 SGHNT, CDR2 YYREEE (reference sequence). The CDR3 covers 15 residues. V lost 3 bases and J lost 10; bases outside the gene matches: 9. Sequencing was performed on peripheral blood. The TCR comes from a woman between 45 and 65 years old in a cohort sampled during active or convalescent COVID-19. The chain is built from TRBV5-4 and TRBJ2-1, with TRBD2 matching 11 bases. The chain's CDR3 is CASSSGLAGRGEQFF. The CDR3 DNA reads TGTGCCAGCAGCTCCGGACTAGCGGGTCGGGGAGAGCAGTTCTTC. The variable domain in full, with the rest retrieved from reference TRBV5-4 and TRBJ2-1, is ETGVTQSPTHLIKTRGQQVTLRCSSQSGHNTVSWYQQALGQGPQFIFQYYREEENGRGNFPPRFSGLQFPNYSSELNVNALELDDSALYLCASSSGLAGRGEQFFGPGTRLTVL.